The 16 T cell receptor beta chains listed next were all sequenced from one sample in a study of human T cells and chemical hapten exposure (dated by TCRdb to about 2021). Receptor libraries were prepared by RACE. TCRdb names NextSeq 500 as the instrument used. TCRdb reworked the public reads: Q25 trimming with fastp, MiXCR clone assembly, productive beta chains retained. All rows with the same CDR3 protein become a single entry with the most common DNA and genes. The sample table lists some 180,000 distinct CDR3 sequences, 20% to 25% of them with a count of one. The leading ten clones occupy under 7% of the sample. Per the publication, the time point label means: patch test 1, 2 weeks after DPC sensitization. According to the study, the label for this sample's treatment or condition signals: therapeutic diphenylcyclopropenone sensitization with weekly scalp DPC. The sample in question was whole blood, obtained in connection with sensitization to the hapten diphenylcyclopropenone (DPC). All receptors come from a woman aged 45-60 years with alopecia areata. Some clones in this sample may be carry-over from other donors' samples.

This clonotype came up a few times. V and J are TRBV5-1 and TRBJ2-5; the match to TRBD2 covers 8 bases. Germline lookup yields CDR1 SGHRS and CDR2 YFSETQ. The CDR3 covers 14 residues. Trimming removed 2 bases from V and 3 bases from J; junction bases left unmatched: 3. CDR3 in DNA: TGCGCCAGCAGCTTAGCGGGAGTGGAAGAGACCCAGTACTTC. Translation: CASSLAGVEETQYF.

The V and J genes are TRBV3-1 and TRBJ1-2; D might be TRBD1 (5 bases). V gave up 1 base and J gave up 8 bases, with 17 bases separating them. This CDR3 has 15 residues. In germline, CDR1 is LGHDT, CDR2 YNNKEL (reference sequence). CDR3 DNA: TGTGCCAGCAGCCAAGCCCAGGGACGAGTAGAAGGCTACACCTTC. It specifies CASSQAQGRVEGYTF.

The V call is TRBV11-2, the J call TRBJ2-7; 7 bases are a match to TRBD2. CDR3 length: 15 residues. V gave up 1 base and J gave up 3 bases; unmatched junction bases: 6. The germline V gene encodes CDR1 SGHAT and CDR2 FQNNGV. The CDR3 protein is CASSLVAGDLYEQYF. CDR3 DNA: TGTGCCAGCAGCTTAGTAGCGGGCGACCTCTACGAGCAGTACTTC.

The genes are TRBV29-1 and TRBJ1-1; D may be TRBD1 (5 bases). The CDR3 consists of 12 residues. Looked up from germline, CDR1 is SQVTM and CDR2 is ANQGSEA. Between the trimmed V and J ends, which lost 5 bases and 7 bases, there was a span of 14 bases. Here the CDR3 reads CSVRETALEAFF. The CDR3 coding sequence is TGCAGCGTTCGTGAGACAGCTCTTGAAGCTTTCTTT. Variable domain in full (rest from reference TRBV29-1 and TRBJ1-1): SAVISQKPSRDICQRGTSLTIQCQVDSQVTMMFWYRQQPGQSLTLIATANQGSEATYESGFVIDKFPISRPNLTFSTLTVSNMSPEDSSIYLCSVRETALEAFFGQGTRLTVV.

The genes are TRBV10-3 and TRBJ2-5, with 14 bases fitting TRBD2. From germline, CDR1 is ENHRY and CDR2 SYGVKD. This CDR3 has 15 amino acids. V was pared by 6 bases and J by 6 bases, with 6 bases of the junction left unmatched. CDR3 protein: CAISSGLAGVKTQYF. CDR3 DNA: TGTGCCATCAGCTCGGGACTAGCGGGAGTGAAGACCCAGTACTTC.

In its sample, this clonotype was seen a few times. The V call is TRBV7-6, the J call TRBJ2-3; D tentatively fits TRBD1 or TRBD2 (5 bases each). Germline V gene data show CDR1 as SGHVS and CDR2 as FNYEAQ. V was trimmed by 4 bases and J by 3 bases, leaving 14 bases between them. The CDR3 loop spans 15 amino acids. The DNA for the CDR3 is TGTGCCAGCAGCTACGATGGGGGTCGTACAGATACGCAGTATTTT. Its translation: CASSYDGGRTDTQYF.

The chain is built from TRBV27 and TRBJ1-1; maybe TRBD1 (5 bases). The CDR3 covers 14 residues. V lost 3 bases and J 4 bases, leaving 12 bases between the germline ends. CDR1 and CDR2 (germline): MNHEY, SMNVEV (reference sequence). The CDR3 region is CASSFFRDPTEAFF. The CDR3 nucleotides read TGTGCCAGCAGTTTTTTCAGGGACCCCACTGAAGCTTTCTTT.

This clonotype was recorded many times. This sequence joins TRBV27 and TRBJ1-1, with D unclear. V lost 4 bases and J lost 2, with 17 bases in between. The CDR3 is 16 residues long. The germline CDR1 and CDR2 sequences are MNHEY and SMNVEV (reference sequence). CDR3 sequence reads: CASSYSPTLPNTEAFF. The CDR3 bases are TGTGCCAGCAGTTATTCGCCGACCCTTCCTAACACTGAAGCTTTCTTT.

This clonotype was observed many times. The chain joins TRBV2 to TRBJ1-5, with a possible D match to TRBD1 (6 bases). The germline gives CDR1 SNHLY, CDR2 FYNNEI. The CDR3 contains 14 residues. The germline V and J ends were trimmed by 4 bases and 4 bases, with 11 bases remaining between them. The CDR3 DNA sequence: TGTGCCAGCAGTGTCAGGGACACAAATCAGCCCCAGCATTTT. Protein sequence: CASSVRDTNQPQHF.

This clonotype showed up just a few times. The CDR3 DNA reads TGCAGTGCTATTAGGACAGGCCAAGAGACCCAGTACTTC. Its translation: CSAIRTGQETQYF. The V gene is TRBV20-1, the J gene TRBJ2-5; 7 nucleotides align to TRBD1. CDR1 and CDR2 from the germline V gene are DFQATT and SNEGSKA (reference sequence). This CDR3 contains 13 residues. The junction had 3 bases not matched to a gene; V was cut back by 4 bases and J by 1 base.

This clonotype turned up a few times. The CDR3 bases are TGTGCCAGCAGTGACGTGTCCGGGAGTGATACGCAGTATTTT. The encoded protein is CASSDVSGSDTQYF. The rearrangement uses TRBV2 and TRBJ2-3, with D possibly matching TRBD2 (6 bases). V was pared by 3 bases and J by 6 bases, with 13 bases between. Per germline, CDR1 SNHLY and CDR2 FYNNEI. The CDR3 runs 14 residues.

This clonotype was seen a handful of times. The rearrangement links TRBV14 to TRBJ1-2, with D possibly TRBD1 on 6 matching bases. Trimming cost V 0 bases and J 8 bases, with 16 bases left between them. The CDR3 contains 15 residues. Per germline, CDR1 SGHDN and CDR2 FVKESK. CDR3 in amino acids: CASSQDRGGAGGYTF. In DNA, the CDR3 is TGTGCCAGCAGCCAAGATCGAGGGGGGGCTGGAGGCTACACCTTC. The full variable domain, its missing parts supplied by reference TRBV14 and TRBJ1-2, is EAGVTQFPSHSVIEKGQTVTLRCDPISGHDNLYWYRRVMGKEIKFLLHFVKESKQDESGMPNNRFLAERTGGTYSTLKVQPAELEDSGVYFCASSQDRGGAGGYTFGSGTRLTVV.

The chain recombines TRBV12-3 or TRBV12-4 with TRBJ1-1; no reliable D call. The CDR3 covers 13 residues. Trimming cost V 2 bases and J 0 bases, with 4 bases left between them. CDR3 in amino acids: CASSLWMNTEAFF. The CDR3, as DNA: TGTGCCAGCAGTTTATGGATGAACACTGAAGCTTTCTTT.

The chain links TRBV29-1 to TRBJ1-1, with a possible D match to TRBD1 (5 bases). This CDR3 has 14 amino acids. The germline gives CDR1 SQVTM, CDR2 ANQGSEA. V gave up 0 bases and J gave up 5 bases, with 13 bases separating them. The CDR3 loop reads CSVEDSKGRTEAFF. DNA of the CDR3: TGCAGCGTTGAAGATTCAAAGGGGAGGACTGAAGCTTTCTTT.

V usage is TRBV10-3 and J usage is TRBJ1-1, with D unresolved. The CDR3 spans 12 residues. Germline CDR1 ENHRY, CDR2 SYGVKD. The V gene lost 5 bases and the J gene lost 0 bases, with 4 bases spanning the gap. CDR3 protein: CAISQMNTEAFF. In DNA form, the CDR3 reads TGTGCCATCAGTCAAATGAACACTGAAGCTTTCTTT.

This clonotype was counted between two and nine times. V and J are TRBV20-1 and TRBJ2-5; maybe TRBD2 (6 bases). The CDR3 length is 14 residues. Germline CDR1 and CDR2: DFQATT and SNEGSKA (reference sequence). Trimming took off 1 base at V and 2 bases at J, with 11 bases between the two ends. CDR3 amino acids: CSARVLARQETQYF. CDR3 DNA sequence: TGCAGTGCTAGAGTCCTAGCGCGACAAGAGACCCAGTACTTC.